The clone carrying this T cell receptor (beta chain) was detected a few times. This record comes from a study of beta chain features in type 1 diabetes. The sequenced template was cDNA made from the entire isolated RNA. The assay was immunoSEQ multiplex PCR, and TCRdb's table has in-frame clones only and misses some. The data show fewer than 500,000 clones, about 14% seen once. This sequence was found in a man aged 25-40 years in good health. The sample comprised naive CD4+ T cells from blood.

The CDR3, as DNA: TGTGCCAGCAGTTGGGGGACCCCCGGGACAGCCTACGAGCAGTACGTC. It yields the protein CASSWGTPGTAYEQYV. The genes are TRBV28 and TRBJ2-7, with 7 bases fitting TRBD1. Trimming removed 4 bases from V and 2 bases from J; junction bases left unmatched: 11. Germline lookup yields CDR1 MDHEN and CDR2 SYDVKM. The CDR3 extends over 16 amino acids.